The present T cell receptor (beta chain) was sequenced within a study of T cells in Graves' hyperthyroidism and ophthalmopathy. General study points: In blood, most of the thyroid clonotypes expanded above 0.001 were also present.

Of note for this clonotype: Its antigen is still unknown.

Participants, patients aged 18 to 65, had newly diagnosed hyperthyroidism with a duration under 2 months. Exclusion of patients followed from uncontrolled infection, other autoimmune disease, pregnancy or lactation. The authors obtained PBMCs from more than 8 ml of fresh peripheral blood. TCR beta CDR3 regions were amplified from RNA transcripts. With the HTBI primer set, the TCR CDR3 went through a first round of RT-PCR. TCRdb ran MiXCR on the multiplex PCR reads and lists one entry per CDR3 protein. The sample carries approximately 640,000 distinct CDR3 sequences, roughly 16% recorded once. Germline V gene sequence: CDR1 MDHEN, CDR2 SYDVKM. There are 11 residues in the CDR3. V was clipped by 4 bases and J by 9 bases, with 7 bases between them.

Sequenced material: blood. The TCR was taken from a woman in her 30s with Graves' hyperthyroidism. The V and J genes are TRBV28 and TRBJ2-1; D unclear. The CDR3 DNA is TGTGCCAGCAGTTGGGGTCGTGAGCAGTTCTTC. Protein: CASSWGREQFF.